This T cell receptor (beta chain) was profiled in a study of T-cell reconstitution after alpha-beta-depleted transplantation in children. TCRbeta library construction was performed incorporating unique molecular identifiers. TCRdb reprocessed the PCR reads via MiXCR and lists one record per CDR3 protein. This table has around 600,000 distinct CDR3 sequences, about 11% appearing once. In germline, CDR1 is LGHNA, CDR2 YSLEER. The CDR3 runs 13 residues. Trimming cost V 1 base and J 5 bases, with 6 bases left between them. This sequence originates from a human donor who donated a stem cell graft to a child with acute myeloid leukemia. The sample here was PBMCs from the stem cell graft donor, taken from the stem cell graft. This chain joins TRBV4-3 and TRBJ2-1; D unresolved. The CDR3 reads CASSQGRNNEQFF. Written as DNA, the CDR3 is TGCGCCAGCAGCCAAGGACGGAACAATGAGCAGTTCTTC.